What follows are 5 T cell receptor beta chains derived from one specimen sequenced in a study of Ad26.COV2.S vaccination and SARS-CoV-2 variants. Only in-frame clones appear in the TCRdb table, and some are missing; sequencing was by immunoSEQ multiplex PCR. The table lists roughly 700,000 clones, roughly 90% of them singletons. Specified treatment: around 19 received Ad26.COV2.S at low or high dose, single or two shots; about 5 received placebo; per-sample allocation not given. Collection of the samples took place on day 63 after the first injection of vaccine or placebo. The starting material was peripheral blood, obtained in a trial of Ad26.COV2.S vaccine versus placebo. The receptor set was obtained from a person aged 18-60 years who received the Ad26.COV2.S COVID-19 vaccine or a placebo.

This rearrangement joins TRBV5-5 to TRBJ1-4; a possible D gene is TRBD1 (5 bases). Germline loops: CDR1 SGHKS, CDR2 YYEKEE (reference sequence). This CDR3 is built from 15 residues. V was trimmed by 1 base and J by 7 bases, leaving 14 bases between them. CDR3 protein: CASSLRPGASEKLFF. CDR3 nucleotide sequence: TGTGCCAGCAGCTTGCGCCCCGGGGCGAGTGAAAAACTGTTTTTT.

This chain joins TRBV7-2 and TRBJ2-1, with 8 positions matching TRBD2. The CDR3 length is 15 residues. Germline V CDR1 and CDR2: SGHTA, FQGNSA. V lost 5 bases to trimming and J lost 7 bases; unmatched junction nucleotides: 10. This CDR3 is CASSISGGLNNEQFF. The CDR3 DNA is TGTGCCAGCAGCATAAGCGGGGGTTTGAATAATGAGCAGTTCTTC. Full variable domain (missing parts from reference TRBV7-2 and TRBJ2-1): GAGVSQSPSNKVTEKGKDVELRCDPISGHTALYWYRQSLGQGLEFLIYFQGNSAPDKSGLPSDRFSAERTGGSVSTLTIQRTQQEDSAVYLCASSISGGLNNEQFFGPGTRLTVL.

The chain is built from TRBV19 and TRBJ1-5, with D possibly being TRBD1 (5 bases). V was trimmed by 4 bases and J by 2 bases, leaving 12 bases between them. The germline V gene has CDR1 LNHDA and CDR2 SQIVND (reference sequence). This CDR3 has 15 residues. The CDR3 reads CASSRGRDGNQPQHF. The DNA of the CDR3 is TGTGCCAGTAGTAGGGGCCGGGACGGCAATCAGCCCCAGCATTTT. Together with reference TRBV19 and TRBJ1-5, the CDR3 gives the full variable domain: DGGITQSPKYLFRKEGQNVTLSCEQNLNHDAMYWYRQDPGQGLRLIYYSQIVNDFQKGDIAEGYSVSREKKESFPLTVTSAQKNPTAFYLCASSRGRDGNQPQHFGDGTRLSIL.

The count of this clone is one. J is TRBJ2-2 and V is TRBV18; D tentatively fits TRBD1 or TRBD2 (5 bases each). Trimming left V 5 bases short and J 2 bases short, with 12 bases between. The CDR3 has 15 amino acids. Germline V gene data show CDR1 as KGHSH and CDR2 as LQKENI. The CDR3 is CASSSGTGNTGELFF. As DNA, the CDR3 is TGTGCCAGCTCATCCGGGACGGGAAACACCGGGGAGCTGTTTTTT.

V is TRBV27 and J is TRBJ1-6; TRBD1 aligns across 9 bases. Germline lookup yields CDR1 MNHEY and CDR2 SMNVEV (reference sequence). V trimming: 7 bases; J trimming: 4 bases; junction bases outside the gene matches: 5. This CDR3 contains 15 residues. CDR3 sequence reads: CASNRQGGYNSPLHF. The CDR3 region has the DNA TGTGCCAGCAATCGACAGGGGGGGTATAATTCACCCCTCCACTTT.